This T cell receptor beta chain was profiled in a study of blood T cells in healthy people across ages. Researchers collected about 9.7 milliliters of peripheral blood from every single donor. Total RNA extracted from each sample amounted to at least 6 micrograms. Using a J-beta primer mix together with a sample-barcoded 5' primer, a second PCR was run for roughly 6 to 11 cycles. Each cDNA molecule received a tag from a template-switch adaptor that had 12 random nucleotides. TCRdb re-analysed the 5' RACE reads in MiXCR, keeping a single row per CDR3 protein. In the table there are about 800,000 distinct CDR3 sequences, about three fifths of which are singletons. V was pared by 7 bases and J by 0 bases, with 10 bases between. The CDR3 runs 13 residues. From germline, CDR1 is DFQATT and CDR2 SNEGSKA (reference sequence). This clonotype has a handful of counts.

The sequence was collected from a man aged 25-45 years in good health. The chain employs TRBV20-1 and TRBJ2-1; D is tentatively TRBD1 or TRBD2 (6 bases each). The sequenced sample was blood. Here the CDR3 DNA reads TGCAGTGGAGGGGGGAGCTCCTACAATGAGCAGTTCTTC. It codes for CSGGGSSYNEQFF.